The next 27 T cell receptor beta chains were all read from a single sample in a study of blood T cell repertoires in COVID-19 (TCRdb year 2020). The library was obtained by the immunoSEQ multiplex PCR assay. The clones in this table, taken by TCRdb from immuneACCESS, are in-frame only. Not every clone is retained; where verified, under half of the shortfall comes from an unresolved V gene, and the cause of the rest is unknown. Counted in this sample were roughly 70,000 clones; 75% of them appeared once. The top ten hold over 20% of the sample. The sample consisted of peripheral blood. The receptors stem from a man aged 65-85 years with acute or convalescent COVID-19.

This sequence joins TRBV19 and TRBJ1-5; possible D gene TRBD1, 6 bases. V lost 4 bases and J 0 bases, leaving 10 bases between the germline ends. The CDR3 is made up of 15 amino acids. Per germline, CDR1 LNHDA and CDR2 SQIVND (reference sequence). The chain's CDR3 is CASSRTEYSNQPQHF. The CDR3 DNA reads TGTGCCAGTAGTAGGACAGAATATAGCAATCAGCCCCAGCATTTT.

In this sample, this clone turned up a few times. CDR3 nucleotide sequence: TGTGCCAGCAGCTTAGCCCCGGGACTAGCGGGAAATGAGCAGTTCTTC. It encodes CASSLAPGLAGNEQFF. The chain uses TRBV7-2 and TRBJ2-1; 13 bases match TRBD2. CDR1 is SGHTA, CDR2 FQGNSA, per germline. This CDR3 is 16 amino acids long. V dropped 0 bases and J dropped 7; count of bases not matched to a gene: 3. The complete variable domain, with remaining parts taken from reference TRBV7-2 and TRBJ2-1, reads GAGVSQSPSNKVTEKGKDVELRCDPISGHTALYWYRQSLGQGLEFLIYFQGNSAPDKSGLPSDRFSAERTGGSVSTLTIQRTQQEDSAVYLCASSLAPGLAGNEQFFGPGTRLTVL.

The V and J genes are TRBV5-1 and TRBJ1-4, with 10 bases matching TRBD1. The germline V gene encodes CDR1 SGHRS and CDR2 YFSETQ. The CDR3 contains 14 residues. V shed 2 bases and J 6 bases; nucleotides not matched to a gene: 1. The CDR3 reads CASSFGTGDEKLFF. The CDR3 nucleotides are TGCGCCAGCAGCTTCGGGACAGGGGATGAAAAACTGTTTTTT. Full variable domain (outside the CDR3, taken from reference TRBV5-1 and TRBJ1-4): KAGVTQTPRYLIKTRGQQVTLSCSPISGHRSVSWYQQTPGQGLQFLFEYFSETQRNKGNFPGRFSGRQFSNSRSEMNVSTLELGDSALYLCASSFGTGDEKLFFGSGTQLSVL.

The rearrangement links TRBV11-2 to TRBJ1-6, with unresolved D. The CDR3 loop spans 16 amino acids. From germline, CDR1 is SGHAT and CDR2 FQNNGV. Trimming cost V 1 base and J 5 bases, with 12 bases left between them. The CDR3 sequence: CASSLALDLNNSPLHF. The CDR3, as DNA: TGTGCCAGCAGCTTAGCCCTTGATCTAAATAATTCACCCCTCCACTTT.

In this sample, this clone turned up a few times. The chain links TRBV5-5 to TRBJ1-3; 10 bases align to TRBD1. The V gene's germline CDR1 is SGHKS and CDR2 YYEKEE (reference sequence). V was clipped by 7 bases and J by 4 bases; unmatched bases: 14. There are 17 residues in the CDR3. The CDR3 sequence is CASRLGWDRGSGNTIYF. CDR3 in DNA: TGTGCCAGCCGGCTGGGTTGGGACAGGGGTTCCGGAAACACCATATATTTT. Supplemented by reference TRBV5-5 and TRBJ1-3, the full variable domain reads DAGVTQSPTHLIKTRGQQVTLRCSPISGHKSVSWYQQVLGQGPQFIFQYYEKEERGRGNFPDRFSARQFPNYSSELNVNALLLGDSALYLCASRLGWDRGSGNTIYFGEGSWLTVV.

The chain recombines TRBV7-3 with TRBJ2-7; D is unclear. CDR3 length: 13 residues. From germline, CDR1 is SGHTA and CDR2 FQGTGA. V lost 3 bases and J lost 6, with 12 bases in between. The chain's CDR3 is CASSFDKSGEQYF. The CDR3 nucleotides are TGTGCCAGCAGCTTTGACAAGTCAGGCGAGCAGTACTTC. The variable domain in full, with the rest retrieved from reference TRBV7-3 and TRBJ2-7, is GAGVSQTPSNKVTEKGKYVELRCDPISGHTALYWYRQSLGQGPEFLIYFQGTGAADDSGLPNDRFFAVRPEGSVSTLKIQRTERGDSAVYLCASSFDKSGEQYFGPGTRLTVT.

The chain carries TRBV9 and TRBJ1-1, with D perhaps matching TRBD1 (6 bases). CDR3 length: 15 amino acids. CDR1 and CDR2 from the germline V gene are SGDLS and YYNGEE. The V and J ends lost 2 bases and 3 bases respectively, with 14 bases between them. CDR3 loop: CASSVTGTSYTEAFF. The CDR3 DNA reads as TGTGCCAGCAGCGTTACCGGGACAAGCTACACTGAAGCTTTCTTT.

This chain joins TRBV5-1 and TRBJ2-3; 10 nucleotides line up with TRBD2. Germline trimming cut 2 bases from V and 6 bases from J; bases unmatched to any gene: 3. The CDR3 has 14 amino acids. Germline V lookup: CDR1 SGHRS, CDR2 YFSETQ. The CDR3 DNA reads as TGCGCCAGCAGCTTTCTAGCGGGAGCCGATACGCAGTATTTT. The encoded protein is CASSFLAGADTQYF.

J is TRBJ1-2 and V is TRBV5-1, with 9 bases fitting TRBD1. In germline, CDR1 is SGHRS, CDR2 YFSETQ. The CDR3 is 14 amino acids. The V gene end was trimmed by 4 bases and the J gene end by 6 bases; junction bases not matched to a gene: 7. CDR3 bases: TGCGCCAGCAGCCCCGGGACAGGGACCAATGGCTACACCTTC. Its translation: CASSPGTGTNGYTF. Drawing the rest from reference TRBV5-1 and TRBJ1-2, the complete variable domain is KAGVTQTPRYLIKTRGQQVTLSCSPISGHRSVSWYQQTPGQGLQFLFEYFSETQRNKGNFPGRFSGRQFSNSRSEMNVSTLELGDSALYLCASSPGTGTNGYTFGSGTRLTVV.

At least ten counts were recorded for this clone. The rearrangement links TRBV6-2 or TRBV6-3 to TRBJ2-2; 13 nucleotides agree with TRBD2. This CDR3 is 16 amino acids long. V shed 4 bases, J shed 8 bases, and the junction held 7 bases outside the gene matches. CDR1 is MNHEY and CDR2 is SVGEGT in the germline V gene. Here the CDR3 DNA reads TGTGCCAGCAGTTCCCATGGGACTAGCGGGACAGGGGAGCTGTTTTTT. As protein: CASSSHGTSGTGELFF.

The V gene is TRBV7-2, the J gene TRBJ1-4; 11 bases are a match to TRBD1. The CDR3 has 15 amino acids. V was pared by 2 bases and J by 7 bases, with 3 bases of the junction left unmatched. Germline V gene lookup returns CDR1 SGHTA and CDR2 FQGNSA. For the CDR3, the DNA is TGTGCCAGCAGCTTAAAGGGACAGGGGGGTGAAAAACTGTTTTTT. It specifies CASSLKGQGGEKLFF.

The chain employs TRBV6-6 and TRBJ2-7, with D possibly being TRBD2 (6 bases). The germline CDR1 and CDR2 sequences are MNHNY and SVGAGI (reference sequence). The CDR3 contains 14 residues. Trimming took 0 bases from V and 0 from J, leaving 6 bases between them. The CDR3 region is CASSYSGLSYEQYF. CDR3 coding DNA: TGTGCCAGCAGTTACTCGGGACTCTCCTACGAGCAGTACTTC.

The V and J genes are TRBV7-9 and TRBJ2-1; 11 positions match TRBD2. The CDR3 covers 16 residues. The V gene's germline CDR1 is SEHNR and CDR2 FQNEAQ (reference sequence). The ends lost 5 bases at V and 4 bases at J; junction bases unmatched: 7. The CDR3 sequence: CASSPGLAGYYNEQFF. DNA for the CDR3: TGTGCCAGCAGCCCTGGACTAGCGGGCTATTACAATGAGCAGTTCTTC. Full variable domain (outside the CDR3, taken from reference TRBV7-9 and TRBJ2-1): DTGVSQNPRHKITKRGQNVTFRCDPISEHNRLYWYRQTLGQGPEFLTYFQNEAQLEKSRLLSDRFSAERPKGSFSTLEIQRTEQGDSAMYLCASSPGLAGYYNEQFFGPGTRLTVL.

This chain links TRBV24-1 with TRBJ2-2; D is perhaps TRBD1 (5 bases). CDR3 length: 14 amino acids. V shed 6 bases and J shed 3 bases, with 10 bases lying between them. Germline V gene sequence: CDR1 KGHDR, CDR2 SFDVKD. Written as DNA, the CDR3 is TGTGCCACCAGTCAGCAGGGTCACACCGGGGAGCTGTTTTTT. Encoded protein: CATSQQGHTGELFF.

J is TRBJ2-7 and V is TRBV25-1; a weak D match, TRBD2 (6 bases). Germline CDR1 reads MGHDK; CDR2 reads SYGVNS. This CDR3 spans 18 amino acids. V was pared by 3 bases and J by 7 bases, with 28 bases between. The CDR3 reads CASSDRSGTPIPTREQYF. The CDR3 bases are TGTGCCAGCAGTGACCGTTCCGGGACTCCTATACCAACGAGGGAGCAGTACTTC.

This chain links TRBV19 with TRBJ1-3, with unresolved D. CDR1 and CDR2 (germline): LNHDA, SQIVND (reference sequence). V lost 4 bases, J lost 0 bases, and 10 bases lay in between. The length of the CDR3 is 15 residues. The CDR3 sequence is CASSTTTNSGNTIYF. CDR3 DNA: TGTGCCAGTAGTACGACTACAAACTCTGGAAACACCATATATTTT.

In this sample, this clone turned up once. This chain links TRBV18 with TRBJ2-2; unclear D gene. This CDR3 contains 13 residues. Germline CDR1 reads KGHSH; CDR2 reads LQKENI. V lost 2 bases and J lost 7, with 8 bases in between. CDR3 protein: CASSPGSGGELFF. The CDR3 DNA reads as TGTGCCAGCTCACCAGGGTCGGGCGGGGAGCTGTTTTTT.

The rearrangement uses TRBV5-1 and TRBJ2-1; tentatively, D is TRBD2 (5 bases). The CDR3 has 16 residues. Germline V CDR1 and CDR2: SGHRS, YFSETQ. The ends were cut back, 3 bases at V and 0 bases at J, with 13 bases in the middle. This CDR3 is CASSSPAADSYNEQFF. In DNA, the CDR3 is TGCGCCAGCAGCTCACCAGCAGCGGACTCCTACAATGAGCAGTTCTTC.

This clone has a handful of counts. This sample includes further DNA sequences coding for the same CDR3. CDR3 nucleotides: TGTGCCATCTCGACAGGGGGCACTGAAGCTTTCTTT. It translates to CAISTGGTEAFF. J is TRBJ1-1 and V is TRBV10-3, with 9 bases identical to TRBD1. The V gene's germline CDR1 is ENHRY and CDR2 SYGVKD. V was clipped by 8 bases and J by 4 bases; unmatched bases: 2. This CDR3 comprises 12 residues.

This clone showed up just once. This chain joins TRBV4-2 and TRBJ2-3; 11 positions agree with TRBD2. This CDR3 has 16 amino acids. From germline, CDR1 is LGHNA and CDR2 YNFKEQ. V dropped 1 base and J dropped 6; count of bases not matched to a gene: 6. The CDR3 DNA reads TGTGCCAGCAGCCAAGGACTAGCGGGGACGAAGGATACGCAGTATTTT. Amino acids: CASSQGLAGTKDTQYF.

This clone was observed a few times. The chain recombines TRBV7-3 with TRBJ2-2; D possibly corresponds to TRBD1 (6 bases). The CDR3 runs to 14 residues. Trimming removed 1 base at V and 7 bases at J, with 10 bases between. In germline, CDR1 is SGHTA, CDR2 FQGTGA. The CDR3 nucleotides read TGTGCCAGCAGCTTAAGTCGGACAGACGGGGAGCTGTTTTTT. It yields the protein CASSLSRTDGELFF.

This clone appeared many times. The chain couples TRBV28 to TRBJ2-7; D perhaps matches TRBD2 (6 bases). CDR3 length: 16 amino acids. The germline V gene encodes CDR1 MDHEN and CDR2 SYDVKM. Deletions cut 4 bases from V and 0 bases from J, with 16 bases between. CDR3 nucleotide sequence: TGTGCCAGCAGTTCAACTTCCAGCGGGTCCTCCTACGAGCAGTACTTC. It encodes CASSSTSSGSSYEQYF.

This sequence joins TRBV6-6 and TRBJ1-4; D call uncertain. CDR1 is MNHNY and CDR2 is SVGAGI in the germline V gene (reference sequence). The length of the CDR3 is 16 residues. V shed 0 bases and J shed 7 bases, with 15 bases lying between them. CDR3 amino acids: CASSYSNRGWGEKLFF. The CDR3 nucleotides are TGTGCCAGCAGTTACTCTAACCGGGGTTGGGGTGAAAAACTGTTTTTT.

V gene TRBV28 combines with J gene TRBJ2-1; 9 nucleotides match TRBD2. V was clipped by 6 bases and J by 7 bases; unmatched bases: 10. Germline loops: CDR1 MDHEN, CDR2 SYDVKM. The CDR3 contains 15 residues. CDR3: CASSSASGEINEQFF. The CDR3 DNA reads as TGTGCCAGCAGCTCCGCTAGCGGGGAAATAAATGAGCAGTTCTTC.

The chain joins TRBV29-1 to TRBJ1-5; 7 bases are shared with TRBD1. The CDR3 covers 14 residues. Losses at the gene ends were 4 bases for V and 5 bases for J; bases not matched to a gene: 8. From germline, CDR1 is SQVTM and CDR2 ANQGSEA. The CDR3 bases are TGCAGCGTTGCACAGGGGCTGGAGGATCAGCCCCAGCATTTT. It specifies CSVAQGLEDQPQHF.

The V call is TRBV24-1, the J call TRBJ1-1; TRBD1 agrees at 7 bases. CDR3 length: 14 amino acids. Trimming at V came to 7 bases and at J to 1 base, leaving 5 bases not matched to a gene. CDR1 and CDR2 from the germline V gene are KGHDR and SFDVKD. The CDR3 is CATRPGQPNTEAFF. The CDR3 bases are TGTGCCACCAGGCCGGGACAGCCGAACACTGAAGCTTTCTTT.

The CDR3 region is CASSLTGGGTETQYF. CDR3 nucleotide sequence: TGTGCCAGCAGCTTAACAGGGGGCGGGACGGAGACCCAGTACTTC. The chain employs TRBV7-3 and TRBJ2-5; weak D call: TRBD1 (7 bases). Germline CDR1 reads SGHTA; CDR2 reads FQGTGA. This CDR3 region has 15 residues. Trimming took off 0 bases at V and 5 bases at J, with 13 bases between the two ends.